A single sample gave rise to the 3 T cell receptor beta chains below, sequenced in a study of shared clonotypes between healthy human individuals. The table came from immunoSEQ multiplex PCR; TCRdb's copy has only in-frame clones and leaves some out. Counted here are 2,500,000 or so clones, just under 95% occurring once; the ten biggest clones make up about 0.36%. Specimen: naive CD4+ T cells from PBMCs. Subset denoted: CD45RA+ positively selected. The receptors stem from a man aged 18 to 29 in good health. Some clones in this sample may be carry-over from other donors' samples.

The gene calls are TRBV7-2 and TRBJ1-5; 9 bases fit TRBD1. The germline V gene encodes CDR1 SGHTA and CDR2 FQGNSA. The V and J ends lost 6 bases and 4 bases, in that order; junction bases with no gene match: 7. The CDR3 is made up of 15 amino acids. The CDR3 DNA reads TGTGCCAGCAGTTCAACAGGGGGCTGGAATCAGCCCCAGCATTTT. This gives the protein CASSSTGGWNQPQHF. Together with reference TRBV7-2 and TRBJ1-5, the CDR3 gives the full variable domain: GAGVSQSPSNKVTEKGKDVELRCDPISGHTALYWYRQSLGQGLEFLIYFQGNSAPDKSGLPSDRFSAERTGGSVSTLTIQRTQQEDSAVYLCASSSTGGWNQPQHFGDGTRLSIL.

The rearrangement joins TRBV5-1 to TRBJ2-1; TRBD2 might be the D (6 bases). Trimming shortened V by 1 base and J by 2 bases, and 13 bases separated the two germline ends. The CDR3 is made up of 16 amino acids. Germline V gene data show CDR1 as SGHRS and CDR2 as YFSETQ. The CDR3 loop reads CASSLNSLATYNEQFF. CDR3 DNA: TGCGCCAGCAGCTTGAACTCCCTAGCGACCTACAATGAGCAGTTCTTC.

This chain connects TRBV19 to TRBJ1-2; perhaps TRBD1 as D (5 bases). V gave up 3 bases and J gave up 0 bases, with 20 bases separating them. The CDR3 is 18 residues long. Germline values: CDR1 LNHDA, CDR2 SQIVND (reference sequence). The CDR3 sequence is CASSIWGYRLATNYGYTF. DNA of the CDR3: TGTGCCAGTAGTATCTGGGGCTACCGTCTAGCCACTAACTATGGCTACACCTTC.